This is a list of T cell receptor beta chains from one sample in a study of T cell changes during pregnancy in multiple sclerosis. TCRdb keeps only in-frame clones here, not all; method: immunoSEQ multiplex PCR. The sample has 130,000 or so clones, over 85% seen once; the top ten hold roughly 5.7%. The sample was peripheral blood, taken before pregnancy. The source of these receptors is a female donor with multiple sclerosis, enrolled in a pregnancy study. Each CDR3 is given with its conserved first and last residue. D genes are given only for firm matches. The size entry is marked missing in some rows and otherwise reads once, few, many or a size class.

size	D	J	V	DNA	CDR3
once	TRBD2	TRBJ2-7	TRBV19	TGTGCCAGTAGTACGGGGACTAGCTTTCCCTACGAGCAGTACTTC	CASSTGTSFPYEQYF
NA	NA	TRBJ2-1	TRBV6-5	TGTGCCAGCAGCCTGACTGGGGCTGAGCAGTTCTTC	CASSLTGAEQFF
NA	TRBD1	TRBJ2-2	TRBV7-9	TGTGCCAGCAGCTTCCAGGGGGCTGGCACCGGGGAGCTGTTTTTT	CASSFQGAGTGELFF
NA	TRBD1	TRBJ1-1	TRBV6-5	TGTGCCAGCAGTTCCCGTAGAGGGGGCAGGGAAGCTTTCTTT	CASSSRRGGREAFF
NA	NA	TRBJ2-7	TRBV7-9	TGTGCCAGCAGCCCGGGTGCCCCGTGGCGGAGCTCCTACGAGCAGTACTTC	CASSPGAPWRSSYEQYF
NA	NA	TRBJ2-7	TRBV28	TGTGCCAGCAGTTCAACTTGGGAGGGGACATACGAGCAGTACTTC	CASSSTWEGTYEQYF
NA	NA	TRBJ1-4	TRBV29-1	TGCAGCGTTTCTAGGACGGGGGCAACTAATGAAAAACTGTTTTTT	CSVSRTGATNEKLFF
NA	NA	TRBJ1-1	TRBV9	TGTGCCAGCAGCGCCCAGGTGAACACTGAAGCTTTCTTT	CASSAQVNTEAFF
NA	TRBD1	TRBJ1-4	TRBV11-2	TGTGCCAGCAGCTTTGGGACAGGGATTCAGGAAAAACTGTTTTTT	CASSFGTGIQEKLFF
NA	NA	TRBJ2-5	TRBV7-7	TGTGCCAGCAGCCCCCTCAGGGATGGGGAGACCCAGTACTTC	CASSPLRDGETQYF
once	TRBD2	TRBJ2-7	TRBV6-1	TGTGCCAGCTCTAGCGGGAGGACCTACGAGCAGTACTTC	CASSSGRTYEQYF
NA	NA	TRBJ1-6	TRBV5-1	TGCGCCAGCAGCGGATCCACGGAGTATAATTCACCCCTCCACTTT	CASSGSTEYNSPLHF
NA	NA	TRBJ2-2	TRBV18	TGTGCCAGCTCCCTCAGGGGACGGGGCGACACCGGGGAGCTGTTTTTT	CASSLRGRGDTGELFF
NA	NA	TRBJ1-1	TRBV6-5	TGTGCCAGCAGAGTTGACAGGACAAACACTGAAGCTTTCTTT	CASRVDRTNTEAFF
once	NA	TRBJ2-1	TRBV7-2	TGTGCCAGCAGCCGGAGGCTAGCCATAAACAATGAGCAGTTCTTC	CASSRRLAINNEQFF
once	TRBD2	TRBJ2-4	TRBV7-2	TGTGCCAGCAGCTCCCCCCCGGGAGGGAACATTCAGTACTTC	CASSSPPGGNIQYF
NA	NA	TRBJ2-5	TRBV7-7	TGTGCCAGCAGCTTCCAGGAGGGGAAAGAGACCCAGTACTTC	CASSFQEGKETQYF
once	NA	TRBJ1-1	TRBV29-1	TGCAGCGTCCCGGGACTGTCAATGAACACTGAAGCTTTCTTT	CSVPGLSMNTEAFF
NA	TRBD1	TRBJ1-2	TRBV10-3	TGTGCCATCAGTGAGTCGGGGACAGGGGGTTATGGCTACACCTTC	CAISESGTGGYGYTF
NA	NA	TRBJ1-4	TRBV7-9	TGTGCCAGCAGCTCCGGAGGGAACGAAAAACTGTTTTTT	CASSSGGNEKLFF
NA	NA	TRBJ2-2	TRBV13	TGTGCCAGCAGCCCAAACATCAACGGGGAGCTGTTTTTT	CASSPNINGELFF
NA	NA	TRBJ1-5	TRBV10-3	TGTGCCATCAGTGGGCAAGGAGGGAATCAGCCCCAGCATTTT	CAISGQGGNQPQHF
NA	TRBD1	TRBJ1-2	TRBV7-3	TGTGCCAGCAGCGGAACGGGGATCGACAGGGACGATGGCTACACCTTC	CASSGTGIDRDDGYTF
NA	NA	TRBJ1-2	TRBV19	TGTGCCAGTAGTGGAAGGGGACTCGACTATGGCTACACCTTC	CASSGRGLDYGYTF
NA	NA	TRBJ1-1	TRBV6-1	TGTGCCAGCAGTTCAGGGTGGGGGCGGAACACTGAAGCTTTCTTT	CASSSGWGRNTEAFF
NA	NA	TRBJ1-5	TRBV6-1	TGTGCCAGCAGTGAACAGTCTCAGCCCCAGCATTTT	CASSEQSQPQHF
NA	NA	TRBJ1-3	TRBV13	TGTGCCAGCAGCTTAGGGCAGTACTCTGGAAACACCATATATTTT	CASSLGQYSGNTIYF
NA	NA	TRBJ2-2	TRBV7-9	TGTGCCAGCAGCGGCCGTTTAGCCGGAGTCGAACCCGGGGAGCTGTTTTTT	CASSGRLAGVEPGELFF
NA	NA	TRBJ1-4	TRBV7-9	TGTGCCAGCAGCTTCTCCGGGTCACCTAATGAAAAACTGTTTTTT	CASSFSGSPNEKLFF
NA	TRBD2	TRBJ2-1	TRBV7-2	TGTGCCAGCAGCTTGGGACTAGCGGGTTCTCCTACCAATGAGCAGTTCTTC	CASSLGLAGSPTNEQFF
NA	NA	TRBJ2-1	TRBV10-3	TGTGCCATCAGTGAGTCTATGGGGGCAAAGGATTATAATGAGCAGTTCTTC	CAISESMGAKDYNEQFF
NA	NA	TRBJ1-5	TRBV28	TGTGCCAGCAGTTTAGAAGCGGGCTATAGCAATCAGCCCCAGCATTTT	CASSLEAGYSNQPQHF
NA	NA	TRBJ2-3	TRBV5-1	TGCGCCAGCAGCTTTATAGCGGTTTCAGATACGCAGTATTTT	CASSFIAVSDTQYF
NA	TRBD1	TRBJ2-7	TRBV18	TGTGCCAGCTCTGAAAGACAGGGGAGGTCCTACGAGCAGTACTTC	CASSERQGRSYEQYF
few	TRBD2	TRBJ2-1	TRBV4-1	TGCGCCAGCAGCCAAGTAGACCTAGGACTAGCCTACAATGAGCAGTTCTTC	CASSQVDLGLAYNEQFF
NA	TRBD1	TRBJ1-1	TRBV19	TGTGCCAGTAGCTTGGACAGGGGAAAAGAAGCTTTCTTT	CASSLDRGKEAFF
NA	NA	TRBJ1-4	TRBV4-1	TGCGCCAGCAGCCAAGATTGGCTCCCGCACGAAAAACTGTTTTTT	CASSQDWLPHEKLFF
once	NA	TRBJ1-1	TRBV7-9	TGTGCCAGCACCCAGCGATTGAACACTGAAGCTTTCTTT	CASTQRLNTEAFF
NA	TRBD1	TRBJ2-1	TRBV5-4	TGTGCCAGCAGCCGCGACAGGGGTGCCTACAATGAGCAGTTCTTC	CASSRDRGAYNEQFF
NA	TRBD2	TRBJ2-7	TRBV6-1	TGTGCCAGCATAGGGACTAGCACCGAGCAGTACTTC	CASIGTSTEQYF
NA	NA	TRBJ1-1	TRBV14	TGTGCCAGCAGCCAAGATCAACAGAACACTGAAGCTTTCTTT	CASSQDQQNTEAFF
NA	TRBD1	TRBJ2-7	TRBV28	TGTGCCAGCAGTTCACCCGGGACAGCGAGCTCCTACGAGCAGTACTTC	CASSSPGTASSYEQYF
NA	NA	TRBJ2-5	TRBV14	TGTGCCAGCAGCCCCCTGACTAGCCAAGAGACCCAGTACTTC	CASSPLTSQETQYF
NA	TRBD2	TRBJ2-7	TRBV7-9	TGTGCCAGCAGCTTAGGGGGGGGCGAGCAGTACTTC	CASSLGGGEQYF
NA	TRBD1	TRBJ2-7	TRBV5-1	TGCGCCAGCAGCTGGGGACAGGTCCGGGAGCAGTACTTC	CASSWGQVREQYF
NA	TRBD1	TRBJ1-1	TRBV5-1	TGCGCCAGCAGCTTGGGGGGCGGGACAGGGGATATGAACACTGAAGCTTTCTTT	CASSLGGGTGDMNTEAFF
NA	NA	TRBJ1-5	TRBV7-2	TGTGCCAGCAGCTTCACAGGTATGGGCAATCAGCCCCAGCATTTT	CASSFTGMGNQPQHF
NA	NA	TRBJ2-1	TRBV4-1	TGCGCCAGCAGCCAGGAAGGGGCGGGAACCAACAATGAGCAGTTCTTC	CASSQEGAGTNNEQFF
NA	NA	TRBJ2-3	TRBV2	TGTGCCAGCAGACTCCTTGGGACTCCCTGGGGCACAGATACGCAGTATTTT	CASRLLGTPWGTDTQYF
NA	NA	TRBJ1-2	TRBV6-1	TGTGCCAGCAGTCAACAGACCTATGGCTACACCTTC	CASSQQTYGYTF
NA	NA	TRBJ1-4	TRBV2	TGTGCCAGCGCCTCCGGGTGGAATGAAAAACTGTTTTTT	CASASGWNEKLFF
NA	NA	TRBJ2-7	TRBV5-1	TGCGCCAGCAGCTTGGGACAGAACTACGAGCAGTACTTC	CASSLGQNYEQYF
NA	NA	TRBJ2-7	TRBV5-4	TGTGCCAGCAGCCTCCGGGACTCACGCCTCTCTAAGCAGTACTTC	CASSLRDSRLSKQYF
NA	TRBD1	TRBJ2-1	TRBV5-4	TGTGCCAGCAGCGCCCGGGACAGGGGAAACCCTAATGAGCAGTTCTTC	CASSARDRGNPNEQFF
NA	NA	TRBJ1-1	TRBV5-1	TGCGCCAGCAGCTTGTTCGGCGGGACGGACACTGAAGCTTTCTTT	CASSLFGGTDTEAFF